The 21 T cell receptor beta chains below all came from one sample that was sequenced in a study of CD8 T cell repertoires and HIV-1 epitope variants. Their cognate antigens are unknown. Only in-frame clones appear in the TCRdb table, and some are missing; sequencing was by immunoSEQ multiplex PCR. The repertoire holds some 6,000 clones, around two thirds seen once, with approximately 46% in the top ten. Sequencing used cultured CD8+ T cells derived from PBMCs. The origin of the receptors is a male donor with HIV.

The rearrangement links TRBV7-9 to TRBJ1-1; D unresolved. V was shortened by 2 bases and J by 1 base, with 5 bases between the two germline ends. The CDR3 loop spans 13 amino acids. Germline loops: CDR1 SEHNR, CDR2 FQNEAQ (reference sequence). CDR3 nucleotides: TGTGCCAGCAGCTTAACGGGGAACACTGAAGCTTTCTTT. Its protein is CASSLTGNTEAFF.

In nucleotides, the CDR3 is TGTGCCAGCATGGGGCGTCCGGGGTACAATGAGCAGTTCTTC. This encodes CASMGRPGYNEQFF. This chain connects TRBV6-5 to TRBJ2-1; D may be TRBD1 or TRBD2 (5 bases each). The germline V and J ends were trimmed by 7 bases and 4 bases, with 14 bases remaining between them. CDR1 is MNHEY, CDR2 SVGAGI, per germline. The CDR3 consists of 14 residues.

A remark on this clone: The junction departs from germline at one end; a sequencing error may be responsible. CDR3 coding DNA: TGTGCCAGCAGATTAGATGGTCCTAGCGGAGCCCCCTACGAGCAGTACTTC. Protein sequence: CASRLDGPSGAPYEQYF. This chain links TRBV7-9 with TRBJ2-7, with 7 bases fitting TRBD2. The CDR3 sequence is 17 residues long. Germline V CDR1 and CDR2: SEHNR, FQNEAQ (reference sequence).

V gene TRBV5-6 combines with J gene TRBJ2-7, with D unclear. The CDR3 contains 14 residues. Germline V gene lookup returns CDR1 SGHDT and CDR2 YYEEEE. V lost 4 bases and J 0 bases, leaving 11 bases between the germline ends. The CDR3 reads CASSTRHSSYEQYF. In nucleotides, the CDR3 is TGTGCCAGCAGCACACGACACAGCTCCTACGAGCAGTACTTC. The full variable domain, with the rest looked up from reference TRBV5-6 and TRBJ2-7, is DAGVTQSPTHLIKTRGQQVTLRCSPKSGHDTVSWYQQALGQGPQFIFQYYEEEERQRGNFPDRFSGHQFPNYSSELNVNALLLGDSALYLCASSTRHSSYEQYFGPGTRLTVT.

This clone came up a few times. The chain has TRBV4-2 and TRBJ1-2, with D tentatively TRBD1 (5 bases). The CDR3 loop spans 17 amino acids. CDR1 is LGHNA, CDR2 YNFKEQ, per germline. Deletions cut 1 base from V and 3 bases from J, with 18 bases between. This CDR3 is CASSQGVKAQGHYGYTF. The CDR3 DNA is TGTGCCAGCAGCCAAGGAGTCAAAGCGCAGGGACACTATGGCTACACCTTC.

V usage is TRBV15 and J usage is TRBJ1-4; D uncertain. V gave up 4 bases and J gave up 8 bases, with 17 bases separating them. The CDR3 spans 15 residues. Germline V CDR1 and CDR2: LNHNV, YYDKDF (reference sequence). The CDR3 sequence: CATSTRTGEKEKLFF. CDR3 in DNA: TGTGCCACCAGCACCCGGACTGGGGAAAAGGAAAAACTGTTTTTT.

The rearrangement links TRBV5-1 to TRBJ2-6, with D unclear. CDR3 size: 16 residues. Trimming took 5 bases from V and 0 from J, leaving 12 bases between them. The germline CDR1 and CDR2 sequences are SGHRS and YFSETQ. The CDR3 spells CASRPRPSSGANVLTF. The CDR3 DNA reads TGCGCCAGCAGACCCCGACCGAGCTCTGGGGCCAACGTCCTGACTTTC.

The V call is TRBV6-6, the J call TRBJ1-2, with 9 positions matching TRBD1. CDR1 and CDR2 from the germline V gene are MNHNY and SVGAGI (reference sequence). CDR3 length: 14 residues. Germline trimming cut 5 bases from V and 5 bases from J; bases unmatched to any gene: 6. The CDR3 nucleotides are TGTGCCAGCAGTGGGGGACAGGGCCAATATGGCTACACCTTC. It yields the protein CASSGGQGQYGYTF.

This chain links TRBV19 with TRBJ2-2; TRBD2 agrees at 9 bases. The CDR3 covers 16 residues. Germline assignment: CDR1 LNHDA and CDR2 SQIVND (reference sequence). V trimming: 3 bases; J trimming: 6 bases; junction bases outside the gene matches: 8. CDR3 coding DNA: TGTGCCAGTAGTATTCTAGCGGGAAGACGATCCGGGGAGCTGTTTTTT. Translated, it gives CASSILAGRRSGELFF.

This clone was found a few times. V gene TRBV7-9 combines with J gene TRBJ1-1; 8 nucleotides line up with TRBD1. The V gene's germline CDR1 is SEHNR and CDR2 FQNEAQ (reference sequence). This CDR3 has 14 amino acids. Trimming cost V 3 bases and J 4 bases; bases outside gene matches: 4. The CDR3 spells CASSLSTGGTEAFF. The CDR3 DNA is TGTGCCAGCAGCTTGAGTACAGGGGGCACTGAAGCTTTCTTT. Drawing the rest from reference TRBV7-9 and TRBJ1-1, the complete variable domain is DTGVSQNPRHKITKRGQNVTFRCDPISEHNRLYWYRQTLGQGPEFLTYFQNEAQLEKSRLLSDRFSAERPKGSFSTLEIQRTEQGDSAMYLCASSLSTGGTEAFFGQGTRLTVV.

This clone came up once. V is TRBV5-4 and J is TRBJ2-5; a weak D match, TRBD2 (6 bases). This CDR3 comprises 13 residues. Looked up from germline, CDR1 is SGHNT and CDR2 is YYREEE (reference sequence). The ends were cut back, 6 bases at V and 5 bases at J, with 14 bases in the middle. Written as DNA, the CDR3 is TGTGCCAGCACCCTTGGGGGGTCGGAGACCCAGTACTTC. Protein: CASTLGGSETQYF.

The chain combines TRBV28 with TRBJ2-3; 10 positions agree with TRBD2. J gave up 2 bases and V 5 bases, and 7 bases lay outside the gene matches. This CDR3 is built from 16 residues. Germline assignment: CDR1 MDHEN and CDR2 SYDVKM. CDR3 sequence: CASSGTSELLTDTQYF. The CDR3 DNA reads TGTGCCAGCAGTGGGACTAGCGAATTGCTCACAGATACGCAGTATTTT.

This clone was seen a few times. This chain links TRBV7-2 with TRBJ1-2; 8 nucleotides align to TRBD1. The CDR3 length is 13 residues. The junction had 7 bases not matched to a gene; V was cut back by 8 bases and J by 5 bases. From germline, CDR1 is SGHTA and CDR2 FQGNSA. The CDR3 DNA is TGTGCCAGCTACAGGGGGATACGATATGGCTACACCTTC. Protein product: CASYRGIRYGYTF.

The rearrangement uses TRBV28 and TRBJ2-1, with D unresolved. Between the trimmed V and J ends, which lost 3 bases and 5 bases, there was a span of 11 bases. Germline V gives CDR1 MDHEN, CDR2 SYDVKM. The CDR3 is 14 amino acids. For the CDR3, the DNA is TGTGCCAGCAGTTTCAGCCTTACCAACAATGAGCAGTTCTTC. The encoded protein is CASSFSLTNNEQFF.

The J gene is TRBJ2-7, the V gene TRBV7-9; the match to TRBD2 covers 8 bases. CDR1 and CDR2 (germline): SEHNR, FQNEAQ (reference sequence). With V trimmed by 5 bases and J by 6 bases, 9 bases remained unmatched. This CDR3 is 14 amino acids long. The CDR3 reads CASSNGLAGSEQYF. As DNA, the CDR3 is TGTGCCAGCAGCAATGGGCTAGCGGGTTCCGAGCAGTACTTC.

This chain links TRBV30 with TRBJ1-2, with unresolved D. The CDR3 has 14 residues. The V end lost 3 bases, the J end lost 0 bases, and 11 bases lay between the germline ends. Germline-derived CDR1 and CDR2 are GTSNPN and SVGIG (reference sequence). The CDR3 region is CAWRPSQANYGYTF. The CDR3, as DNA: TGTGCCTGGAGGCCCTCCCAAGCTAACTATGGCTACACCTTC.

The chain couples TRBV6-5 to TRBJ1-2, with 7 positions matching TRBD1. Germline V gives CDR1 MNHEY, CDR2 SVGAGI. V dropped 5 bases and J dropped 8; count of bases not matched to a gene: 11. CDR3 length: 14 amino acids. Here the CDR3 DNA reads TGTGCCAGCAGTCCACAGGGGAAGGTCGGGGGCTACACCTTC. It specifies CASSPQGKVGGYTF.

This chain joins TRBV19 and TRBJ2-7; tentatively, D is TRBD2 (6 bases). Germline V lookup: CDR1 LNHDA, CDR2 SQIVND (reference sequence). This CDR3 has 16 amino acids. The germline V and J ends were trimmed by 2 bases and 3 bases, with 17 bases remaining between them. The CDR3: CASSIIFGGTDYEQYF. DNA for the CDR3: TGTGCCAGTAGTATAATCTTTGGAGGGACTGACTACGAGCAGTACTTC.

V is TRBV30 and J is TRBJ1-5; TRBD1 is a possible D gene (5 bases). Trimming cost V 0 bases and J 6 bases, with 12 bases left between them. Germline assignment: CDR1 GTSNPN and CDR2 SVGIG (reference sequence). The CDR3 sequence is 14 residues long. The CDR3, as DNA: TGTGCCTGGAGTGTAATAGGGACGGGTCAGCCCCAGCATTTT. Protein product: CAWSVIGTGQPQHF.

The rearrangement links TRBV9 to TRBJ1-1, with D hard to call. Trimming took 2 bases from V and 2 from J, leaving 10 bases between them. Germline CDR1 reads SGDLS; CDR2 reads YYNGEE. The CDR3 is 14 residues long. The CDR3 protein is CASSVSGPNTEAFF. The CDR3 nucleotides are TGTGCCAGCAGCGTTTCCGGGCCCAACACTGAAGCTTTCTTT.

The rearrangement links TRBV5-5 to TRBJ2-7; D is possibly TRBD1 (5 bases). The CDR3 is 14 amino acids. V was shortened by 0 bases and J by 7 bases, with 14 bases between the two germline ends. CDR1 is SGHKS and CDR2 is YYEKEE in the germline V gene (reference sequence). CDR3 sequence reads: CASSLGQYLREQYF. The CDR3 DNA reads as TGTGCCAGCAGCTTGGGACAGTACCTTCGTGAGCAGTACTTC.